This TCR beta chain was captured in a study of identical twins. CDR1 is SGHRS and CDR2 is YFSETQ in the germline V gene. J gave up 7 bases and V 7 bases, and 18 bases lay outside the gene matches. The CDR3 sequence is 16 residues long. One entry per CDR3 protein, called by TCRdb with MiXCR from the 5' RACE reads. The sample carries around 1.7 million distinct CDR3 sequences, about 31% recorded once. Study outcomes and limitations: Shared out-of-frame alpha sequences (those common to twins) showed excess low generation probability.

Points on this clonotype: Its antigen is still unknown.

The V and J genes are TRBV5-1 and TRBJ2-7; TRBD1 matches 9 bases. This TCR was sampled from a newborn girl in good health. Sequencing was performed on cord blood. The CDR3 spells CASVPGQGWGHNEQYF. The DNA of the CDR3 is TGCGCCAGCGTCCCGGGACAGGGTTGGGGACACAATGAGCAGTACTTC.